Shown below are 27 T cell receptor beta chains from a single sample sequenced in a study of T cells in Graves' hyperthyroidism and ophthalmopathy. RNA transcripts were the template for amplifying TCR beta CDR3 regions. A set of HTBI primers served as the primers for a first-round RT-PCR of the TCR CDR3. TCRdb re-analysed the multiplex PCR reads in MiXCR, keeping a single row per CDR3 protein. Among 200,000 to 250,000 distinct CDR3 sequences listed, approximately 25% were seen once. Sequenced material: blood. The source is a woman in her forties with Graves' ophthalmopathy.

The rearrangement uses TRBV28 and TRBJ2-5; either TRBD1 or TRBD2 may supply D (5 bases each). CDR1 is MDHEN, CDR2 SYDVKM, per germline. The CDR3 contains 13 residues. V lost 2 bases, J lost 4 bases, and 8 bases lay in between. The CDR3: CASSLEGPETQYF. CDR3 in DNA: TGTGCCAGCAGTTTAGAGGGGCCAGAGACCCAGTACTTC.

The table lists this clonotype with many counts. V and J are TRBV7-9 and TRBJ2-7, with unresolved D. The CDR3 is 11 residues long. V was pared by 2 bases and J by 5 bases, with 4 bases between. The germline gives CDR1 SEHNR, CDR2 FQNEAQ (reference sequence). CDR3 in DNA: TGTGCCAGCAGCTTAATGAACGAGCAGTACTTC. It translates to CASSLMNEQYF. Variable domain in full (rest from reference TRBV7-9 and TRBJ2-7): DTGVSQNPRHKITKRGQNVTFRCDPISEHNRLYWYRQTLGQGPEFLTYFQNEAQLEKSRLLSDRFSAERPKGSFSTLEIQRTEQGDSAMYLCASSLMNEQYFGPGTRLTVT.

The chain has TRBV6-1 and TRBJ1-1, with 8 bases aligning to TRBD1. V dropped 6 bases and J dropped 7; count of bases not matched to a gene: 10. There are 14 residues in the CDR3. Germline V gene data show CDR1 as MNHNS and CDR2 as SASEGT. The chain's CDR3 is CASRMTGAKGEAFF. CDR3 nucleotide sequence: TGTGCCAGCAGGATGACAGGGGCGAAGGGTGAAGCTTTCTTT.

The CDR3 DNA sequence: TGTGCCAGCAGTTCAACTAGCGTAAACACCGGGGAGCTGTTTTTT. It yields the protein CASSSTSVNTGELFF. The chain employs TRBV6-5 and TRBJ2-2; TRBD2 matches 7 bases. This CDR3 has 15 amino acids. V gave up 4 bases and J gave up 2 bases; unmatched junction bases: 4. Looked up from germline, CDR1 is MNHEY and CDR2 is SVGAGI.

This clonotype appeared many times. The chain links TRBV12-3 or TRBV12-4 to TRBJ2-5; the match to TRBD2 covers 9 bases. V was pared by 6 bases and J by 4 bases, with 9 bases of the junction left unmatched. This CDR3 contains 15 residues. CDR3 DNA: TGTGCCAGCAGCCCATTAGCGGGAGTTTCAGAGACCCAGTACTTC. It specifies CASSPLAGVSETQYF.

A remark on this clonotype: Being one base from a much bigger clone, this may be a read error. The chain uses TRBV30 and TRBJ1-6; TRBD1 aligns across 7 bases. This CDR3 spans 14 amino acids. The germline gives CDR1 GTSNPN, CDR2 SVGIG (reference sequence). CDR3 DNA sequence: TGTGCCCGGAGTTTGGGACAGCCAGATTCACCCCTCCACTTT. This sequence encodes CARSLGQPDSPLHF.

This clonotype was detected ten times or more. The chain employs TRBV24-1 and TRBJ1-2; D not certain. The germline V gene encodes CDR1 KGHDR and CDR2 SFDVKD. V was cut by 0 bases and J by 8 bases, with 12 bases left in between. The CDR3 is made up of 14 amino acids. The CDR3 spells CATSDLGSSNGYTF. The DNA of the CDR3 is TGTGCCACCAGTGATTTGGGTTCCAGTAACGGCTACACCTTC.

This clonotype has ten or more counts. The rearrangement joins TRBV7-8 to TRBJ1-2, with 10 nucleotides matching TRBD1. CDR1 is SGHVS and CDR2 is FQNEAQ in the germline V gene. The CDR3 totals 14 residues. V lost 1 base, J lost 8 bases, and 4 bases stayed unmatched. DNA of the CDR3: TGTGCCAGCAGCTTAGGGGACAGGGGAGGCGGCTACACCTTC. Translation: CASSLGDRGGGYTF.

This clonotype was recorded many times. The rearrangement joins TRBV25-1 to TRBJ1-1, with 10 positions matching TRBD1. V was pared by 6 bases and J by 4 bases, with 8 bases of the junction left unmatched. The germline V gene encodes CDR1 MGHDK and CDR2 SYGVNS. This CDR3 contains 15 residues. CDR3 residues: CASSGAGQGSTEAFF. CDR3 sequence (DNA): TGTGCCAGCAGCGGGGCGGGACAGGGGTCCACTGAAGCTTTCTTT.

A note on this clonotype: One end of the junction is discordant with germline, which a read error may explain. The V call is TRBV12-3 or TRBV12-4, the J call TRBJ2-5; D tentatively fits TRBD1 or TRBD2 (6 bases each). The CDR3 has 13 amino acids. The CDR3 here is CARDRLGGETQYF. CDR3 DNA: TGTGCCAGAGACAGGCTGGGAGGAGAGACACAGTACTTC.

This clonotype was observed many times. The chain has TRBV3-1 and TRBJ2-5; 8 nucleotides agree with TRBD1. CDR1 is LGHDT, CDR2 YNNKEL, per germline (reference sequence). J lost 4 bases, V lost 1 base, and 5 bases had no gene match. The CDR3 extends over 15 amino acids. DNA of the CDR3: TGTGCCAGCAGCCAAGTGGACAGGGAGAGAGAGACCCAGTACTTC. It specifies CASSQVDRERETQYF.

This chain links TRBV6-2 or TRBV6-3 with TRBJ1-1; D is undetermined. Germline loops: CDR1 MNHEY, CDR2 SVGEGT. V was pared by 6 bases and J by 2 bases, with 16 bases between. There are 15 residues in the CDR3. The CDR3 DNA reads as TGTGCCAGCAGCCCGGGCGGGTTGGGAAACACTGAAGCTTTCTTT. Encoded protein: CASSPGGLGNTEAFF.

This clonotype was seen repeatedly, ten times or more. The chain has TRBV6-1 and TRBJ2-7, with D unresolved. V was clipped by 6 bases and J by 6 bases, with 12 bases between them. The CDR3 extends over 12 amino acids. Looked up from germline, CDR1 is MNHNS and CDR2 is SASEGT. This CDR3 reads CASSNTRVEQYF. The DNA of the CDR3 is TGTGCCAGCAGCAACACCAGAGTCGAGCAGTACTTC.

A note on this clonotype: A much larger clone differs from this one at a single base, so this may be a read error. The chain has TRBV11-2 and TRBJ2-7; TRBD2 matches at 11 bases. This CDR3 has 17 amino acids. The germline V gene has CDR1 SGHAT and CDR2 FQNNGV. This CDR3 reads CTSSSSGTSGKGYEQYF. In DNA, the CDR3 is TGTACCAGCAGCTCGTCCGGGACTAGCGGAAAAGGCTACGAGCAGTACTTC.

This clonotype was seen many times. The rearrangement joins TRBV30 to TRBJ2-7, with D perhaps assigned TRBD1 or TRBD2 (5 bases each). Germline-derived CDR1 and CDR2 are GTSNPN and SVGIG (reference sequence). This CDR3 is 15 amino acids long. V was trimmed by 3 bases and J by 2 bases, leaving 17 bases between them. The CDR3 spells CAWRGTGTFPYEQYF. The CDR3 nucleotides read TGTGCCTGGAGGGGTACCGGGACGTTTCCCTACGAGCAGTACTTC.

The sample holds many counts of this clonotype. V is TRBV2 and J is TRBJ1-5; D is possibly TRBD1 (5 bases). Trimming left V 7 bases short and J 6 bases short, with 13 bases between. Germline V gene data show CDR1 as SNHLY and CDR2 as FYNNEI. The CDR3 contains 13 residues. CDR3 region: CASKSREVQPQHF. The CDR3 DNA follows: TGTGCCAGCAAATCCAGGGAGGTTCAGCCCCAGCATTTT.

This clonotype was seen ten or more times. The rearrangement uses TRBV30 and TRBJ2-7, with D possibly TRBD1 on 6 matching bases. Germline V gene data show CDR1 as GTSNPN and CDR2 as SVGIG (reference sequence). The V gene lost 0 bases and the J gene lost 3 bases, with 9 bases spanning the gap. The CDR3 is 13 residues long. The CDR3 reads CAWSVRTDYEQYF. The CDR3 region has the DNA TGTGCCTGGAGTGTGCGGACAGACTACGAGCAGTACTTC.

The rearrangement links TRBV5-1 to TRBJ1-1, with D uncertain. The length of the CDR3 is 14 residues. CDR1 is SGHRS, CDR2 YFSETQ, per germline. Trimming removed 5 bases from V and 0 bases from J, with 11 bases in between. CDR3 coding DNA: TGCGCCAGCAGTACACAGCCCCTGAACACTGAAGCTTTCTTT. It specifies CASSTQPLNTEAFF.

J is TRBJ1-2 and V is TRBV12-3 or TRBV12-4, with a tentative D call TRBD1 (6 bases). V lost 3 bases and J 8 bases, leaving 13 bases between the germline ends. There are 13 residues in the CDR3. The CDR3: CASSFTGLKGYTF. The CDR3 bases are TGTGCCAGCAGTTTCACAGGGCTGAAGGGCTACACCTTC.

This clonotype was observed many times. DNA of the CDR3: TGTGCCAGCAGTGAAGCGCTCGGGGGCAGGAGAACGATTGAAGCTTTCTTT. Translated, it gives CASSEALGGRRTIEAFF. The rearrangement links TRBV2 to TRBJ1-1; perhaps TRBD1 as D (6 bases). The V end lost 0 bases, the J end lost 7 bases, and 21 bases lay between the germline ends. The CDR3 spans 17 residues. The germline V gene encodes CDR1 SNHLY and CDR2 FYNNEI. Full variable domain (outside the CDR3, taken from reference TRBV2 and TRBJ1-1): EPEVTQTPSHQVTQMGQEVILRCVPISNHLYFYWYRQILGQKVEFLVSFYNNEISEKSEIFDDQFSVERPDGSNFTLKIRSTKLEDSAMYFCASSEALGGRRTIEAFFGQGTRLTVV.

There are many counts of this clonotype. The chain couples TRBV12-3 or TRBV12-4 to TRBJ2-7, with TRBD1 matching 10 bases. V shed 1 base, J shed 6 bases, and the junction held 6 bases outside the gene matches. CDR3 length: 15 residues. The DNA for the CDR3 is TGTGCCAGCAGTTTAGGTGGGGGGACAGGGGCCGAGCAGTACTTC. This translates into CASSLGGGTGAEQYF.

This clonotype was recorded many times. This chain connects TRBV6-1 to TRBJ1-1; D is unresolved. The V end lost 4 bases, the J end lost 4 bases, and 19 bases lay between the germline ends. Germline V gives CDR1 MNHNS, CDR2 SASEGT. This CDR3 has 16 amino acids. CDR3 in DNA: TGTGCCAGCAGTGCAACCCGACCTAGCCGGGGCACTGAAGCTTTCTTT. It is translated as CASSATRPSRGTEAFF.

The table lists this clonotype with many counts. V gene TRBV11-2 combines with J gene TRBJ2-7; TRBD1 matches 8 bases. Looked up from germline, CDR1 is SGHAT and CDR2 is FQNNGV. The CDR3 sequence is 13 residues long. Germline trimming cut 6 bases from V and 3 bases from J; bases unmatched to any gene: 4. The CDR3 region is CASSTGTGYEQYF. The DNA of the CDR3 is TGTGCCAGCAGTACCGGGACAGGCTACGAGCAGTACTTC.

On this clonotype: A read error is possible here, since a much larger clone lies one base away. The CDR3 bases are TGTGCCAGCAGACCGGAGACAGCACGGAATACGCAGTATTTT. Translating gives CASRPETARNTQYF. The chain employs TRBV28 and TRBJ2-3; possibly TRBD1 for D (5 bases). This CDR3 is 14 amino acids long. CDR1 and CDR2 (germline): MDHEN, SYDVKM. Trimming pared 6 bases from V and 7 bases from J, leaving 17 bases between.

There are many counts of this clonotype. This chain uses TRBV5-6 with TRBJ1-2, with a possible D match to TRBD1 (6 bases). The V gene lost 1 base and the J gene lost 7 bases, with 8 bases spanning the gap. The CDR3 spans 12 residues. Per the germline V gene, CDR1 is SGHDT and CDR2 is YYEEEE. Here the CDR3 DNA reads TGTGCCAGCAGCTTGACAGGGCCTGGCTACACCTTC. It yields the protein CASSLTGPGYTF.

This clonotype was detected many times. The chain employs TRBV20-1 and TRBJ1-5, with D perhaps TRBD1 (5 bases). This CDR3 has 14 residues. The germline V and J ends were trimmed by 0 bases and 7 bases, with 13 bases remaining between them. CDR1 DFQATT and CDR2 SNEGSKA come from the germline V gene (reference sequence). This chain's CDR3 is CSARDGTWDQPQHF. In DNA, the CDR3 is TGCAGTGCTAGAGATGGGACTTGGGACCAGCCCCAGCATTTT.

On this clonotype: One end of the junction does not line up with germline, which may come from a read error. V is TRBV7-6 and J is TRBJ1-2; the D is unclear. Germline-derived CDR1 and CDR2 are SGHVS and FNYEAQ. The CDR3 consists of 13 residues. CDR3 in amino acids: CANSLEENYGYTF. CDR3 sequence (DNA): TGTGCCAACAGCTTGGAAGAGAACTATGGCTACACCTTC.